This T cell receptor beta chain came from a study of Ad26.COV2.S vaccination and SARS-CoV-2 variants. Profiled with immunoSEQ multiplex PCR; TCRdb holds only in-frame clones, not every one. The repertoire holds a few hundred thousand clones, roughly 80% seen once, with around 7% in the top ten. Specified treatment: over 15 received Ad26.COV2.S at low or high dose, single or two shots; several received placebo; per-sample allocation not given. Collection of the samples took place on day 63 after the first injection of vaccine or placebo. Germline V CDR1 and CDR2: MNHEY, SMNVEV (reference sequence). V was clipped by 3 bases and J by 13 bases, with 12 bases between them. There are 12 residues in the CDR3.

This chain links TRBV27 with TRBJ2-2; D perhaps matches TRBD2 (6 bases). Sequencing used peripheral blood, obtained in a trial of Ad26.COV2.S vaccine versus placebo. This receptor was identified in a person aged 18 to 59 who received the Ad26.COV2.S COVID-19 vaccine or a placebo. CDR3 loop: CASSLEGGGLFF. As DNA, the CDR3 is TGTGCCAGCAGTTTGGAGGGAGGTGGGCTGTTTTTT.